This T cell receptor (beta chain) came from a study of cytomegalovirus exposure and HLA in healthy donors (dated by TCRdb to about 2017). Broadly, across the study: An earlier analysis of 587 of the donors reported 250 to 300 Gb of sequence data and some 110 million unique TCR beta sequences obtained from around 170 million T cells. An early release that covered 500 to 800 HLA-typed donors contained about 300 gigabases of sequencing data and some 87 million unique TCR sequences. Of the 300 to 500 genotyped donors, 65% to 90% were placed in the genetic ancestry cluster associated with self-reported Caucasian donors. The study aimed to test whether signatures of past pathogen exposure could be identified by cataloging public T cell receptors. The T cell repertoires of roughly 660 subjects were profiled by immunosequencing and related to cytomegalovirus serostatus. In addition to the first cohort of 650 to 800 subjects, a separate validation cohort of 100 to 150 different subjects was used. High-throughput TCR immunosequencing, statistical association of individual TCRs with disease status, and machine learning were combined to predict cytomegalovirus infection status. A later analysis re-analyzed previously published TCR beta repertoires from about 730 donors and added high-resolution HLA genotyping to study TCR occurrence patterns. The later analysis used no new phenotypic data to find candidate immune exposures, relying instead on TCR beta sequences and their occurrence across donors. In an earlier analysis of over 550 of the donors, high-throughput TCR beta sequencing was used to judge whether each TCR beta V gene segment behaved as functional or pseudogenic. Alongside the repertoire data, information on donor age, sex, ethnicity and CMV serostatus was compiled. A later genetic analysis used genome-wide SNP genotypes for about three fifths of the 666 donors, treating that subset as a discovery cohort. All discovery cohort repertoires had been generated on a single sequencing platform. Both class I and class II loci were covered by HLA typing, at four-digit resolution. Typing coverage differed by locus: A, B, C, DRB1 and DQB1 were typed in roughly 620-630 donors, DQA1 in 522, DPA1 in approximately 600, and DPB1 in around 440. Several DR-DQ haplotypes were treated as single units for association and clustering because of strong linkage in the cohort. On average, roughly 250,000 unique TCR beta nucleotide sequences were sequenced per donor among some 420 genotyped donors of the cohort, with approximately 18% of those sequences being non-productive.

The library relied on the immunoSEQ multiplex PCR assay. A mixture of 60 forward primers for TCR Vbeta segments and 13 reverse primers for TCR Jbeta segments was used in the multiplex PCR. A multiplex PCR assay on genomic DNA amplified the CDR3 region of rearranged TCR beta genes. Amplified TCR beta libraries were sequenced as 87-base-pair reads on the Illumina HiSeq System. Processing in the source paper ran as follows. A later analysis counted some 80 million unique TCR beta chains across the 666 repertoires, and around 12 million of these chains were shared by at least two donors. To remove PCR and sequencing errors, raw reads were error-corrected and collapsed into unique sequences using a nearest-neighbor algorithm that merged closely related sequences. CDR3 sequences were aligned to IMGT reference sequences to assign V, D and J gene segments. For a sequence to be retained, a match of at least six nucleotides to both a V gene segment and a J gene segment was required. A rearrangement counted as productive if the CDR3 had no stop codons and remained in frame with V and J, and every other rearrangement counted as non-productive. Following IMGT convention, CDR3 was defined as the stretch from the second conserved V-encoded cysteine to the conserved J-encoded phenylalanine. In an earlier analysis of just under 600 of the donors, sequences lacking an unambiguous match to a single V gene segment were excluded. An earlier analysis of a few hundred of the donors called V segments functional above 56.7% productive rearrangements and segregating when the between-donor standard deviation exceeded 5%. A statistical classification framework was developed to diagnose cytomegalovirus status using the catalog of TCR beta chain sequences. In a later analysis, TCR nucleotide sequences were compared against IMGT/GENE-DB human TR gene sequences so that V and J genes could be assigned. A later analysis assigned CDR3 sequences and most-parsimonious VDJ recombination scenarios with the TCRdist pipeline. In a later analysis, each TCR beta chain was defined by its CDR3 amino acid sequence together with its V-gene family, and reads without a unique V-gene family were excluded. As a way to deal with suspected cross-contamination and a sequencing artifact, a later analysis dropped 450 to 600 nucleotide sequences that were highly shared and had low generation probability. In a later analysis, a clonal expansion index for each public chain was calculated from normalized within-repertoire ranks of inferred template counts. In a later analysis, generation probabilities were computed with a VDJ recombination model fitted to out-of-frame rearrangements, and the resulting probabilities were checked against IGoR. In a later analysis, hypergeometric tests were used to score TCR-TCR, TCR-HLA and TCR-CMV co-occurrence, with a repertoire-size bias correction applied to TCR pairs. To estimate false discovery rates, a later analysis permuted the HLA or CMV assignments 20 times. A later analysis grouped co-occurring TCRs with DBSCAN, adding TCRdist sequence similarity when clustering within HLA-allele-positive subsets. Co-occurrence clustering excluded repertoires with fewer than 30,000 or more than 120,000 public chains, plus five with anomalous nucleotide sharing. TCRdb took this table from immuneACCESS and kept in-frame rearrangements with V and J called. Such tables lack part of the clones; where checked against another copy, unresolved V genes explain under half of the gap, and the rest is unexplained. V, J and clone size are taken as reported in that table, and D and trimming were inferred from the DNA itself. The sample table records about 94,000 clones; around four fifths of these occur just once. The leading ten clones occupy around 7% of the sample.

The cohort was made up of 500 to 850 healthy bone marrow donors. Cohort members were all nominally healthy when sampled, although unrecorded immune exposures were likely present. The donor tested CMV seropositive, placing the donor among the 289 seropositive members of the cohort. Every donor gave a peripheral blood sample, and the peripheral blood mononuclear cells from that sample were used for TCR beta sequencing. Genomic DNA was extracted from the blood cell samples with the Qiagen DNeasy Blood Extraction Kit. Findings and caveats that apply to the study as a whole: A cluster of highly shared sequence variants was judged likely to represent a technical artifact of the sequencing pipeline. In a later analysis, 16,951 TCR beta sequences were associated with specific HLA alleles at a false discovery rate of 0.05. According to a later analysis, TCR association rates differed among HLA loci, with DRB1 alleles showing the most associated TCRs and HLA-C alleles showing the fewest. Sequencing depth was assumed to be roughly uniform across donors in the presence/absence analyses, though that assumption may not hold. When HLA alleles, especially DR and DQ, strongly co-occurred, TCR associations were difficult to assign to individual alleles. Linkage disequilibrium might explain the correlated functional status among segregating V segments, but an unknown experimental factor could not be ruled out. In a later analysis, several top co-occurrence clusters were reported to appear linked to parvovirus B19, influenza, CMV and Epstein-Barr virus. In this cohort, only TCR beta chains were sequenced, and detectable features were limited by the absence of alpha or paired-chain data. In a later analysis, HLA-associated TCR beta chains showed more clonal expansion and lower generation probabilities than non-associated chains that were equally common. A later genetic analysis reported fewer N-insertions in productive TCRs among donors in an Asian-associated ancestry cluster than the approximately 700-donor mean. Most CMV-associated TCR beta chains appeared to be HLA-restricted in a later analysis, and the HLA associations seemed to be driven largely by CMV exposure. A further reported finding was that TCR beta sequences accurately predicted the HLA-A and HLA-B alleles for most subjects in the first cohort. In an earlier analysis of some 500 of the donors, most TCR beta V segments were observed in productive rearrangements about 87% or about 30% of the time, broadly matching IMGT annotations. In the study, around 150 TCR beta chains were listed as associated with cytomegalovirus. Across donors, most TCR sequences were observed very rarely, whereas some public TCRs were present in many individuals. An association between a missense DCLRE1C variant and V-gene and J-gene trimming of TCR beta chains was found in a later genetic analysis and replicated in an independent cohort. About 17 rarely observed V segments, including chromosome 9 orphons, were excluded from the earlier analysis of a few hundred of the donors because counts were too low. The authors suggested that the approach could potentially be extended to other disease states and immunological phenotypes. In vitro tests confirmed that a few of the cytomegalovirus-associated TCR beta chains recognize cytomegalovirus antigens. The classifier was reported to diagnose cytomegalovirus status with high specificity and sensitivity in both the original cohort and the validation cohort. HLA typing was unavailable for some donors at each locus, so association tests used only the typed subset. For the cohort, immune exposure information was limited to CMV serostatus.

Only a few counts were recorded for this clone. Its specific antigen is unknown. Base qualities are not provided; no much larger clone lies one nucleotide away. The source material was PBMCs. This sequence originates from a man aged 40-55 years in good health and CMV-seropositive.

The CDR3 region has the sequence CASSLGQGAGNEQFF. The sequence in DNA is TGTGCCAGCAGTTTGGGACAGGGGGCAGGCAATGAGCAGTTCTTC. This chain is built from TRBV6-5 and TRBJ2-1; TRBD1 aligns with 12 central bases. From its cysteine to its phenylalanine, the CDR3 spans 15 amino acids. Only CDR3 DNA remains: 45 bases, in frame from the first base. Trimmed from V: 4 bases; trimmed from J: 6 bases; junction bases lacking a gene match: 4. The germline V gene provides CDR1 MNHEY and CDR2 SVGAGI.